What follows are 5 T cell receptor beta chains derived from one specimen sequenced in a study of beta chain features in type 1 diabetes (dated by TCRdb to the late 2010s). The library relied on the immunoSEQ multiplex PCR assay. The High Capacity cDNA Reverse Transcription Kit was used to reverse transcribe all of the isolated RNA, meaning that expressed TCRB transcripts were what got sequenced. This is the immuneACCESS table as TCRdb keeps it, with only in-frame sequences that have V and J called. A part of the clones is gone; compared with another copy, unresolved V genes explain less than half, and the rest is unexplained. Here the sample has 900,000 or so clones; 15% to 20% occur a single time. Around 0.02% of the sample is held by the ten biggest clonotypes. Sequencing was done on a sample of naive CD4+ T cells from blood. The label giving this sample's cell subset or site can be read as: true naive CD4+ T cells. The receptors come from a woman aged 18 to 35 in good health.

As to this clone: Other nucleotide sequences in the sample specify the same CDR3. The chain has TRBV5-1 and TRBJ2-3; D ambiguous. V shed 0 bases and J shed 4 bases, with 3 bases lying between them. From germline, CDR1 is SGHRS and CDR2 YFSETQ. The CDR3 covers 12 residues. This CDR3 reads CASSLGADTQYF. The CDR3, as DNA: TGCGCCAGCAGCTTGGGCGCAGATACGCAGTATTTT.

The rearrangement uses TRBV10-3 and TRBJ2-5, with D perhaps being TRBD1 or TRBD2 (5 bases each). Trimming pared 5 bases from V and 2 bases from J, leaving 15 bases between. In germline, CDR1 is ENHRY, CDR2 SYGVKD. The CDR3 runs to 15 residues. The CDR3 protein is CAISMGGTRQETQYF. The CDR3 coding sequence is TGTGCCATCAGTATGGGTGGGACGCGGCAAGAGACCCAGTACTTC.

The chain carries TRBV11-1 and TRBJ2-5; possibly TRBD1 for D (6 bases). Looked up from germline, CDR1 is SGHAT and CDR2 is FQDESV (reference sequence). The CDR3 has 14 amino acids. The V gene lost 2 bases and the J gene lost 4 bases, with 11 bases spanning the gap. CDR3 sequence: CASSLTQGRETQYF. The CDR3 nucleotides read TGTGCCAGCAGCTTAACTCAGGGGAGAGAGACCCAGTACTTC.

In its sample, this clone was seen a few times. The chain employs TRBV6-5 and TRBJ2-7; D is unresolved. CDR3 length equals 12 residues. CDR1 MNHEY and CDR2 SVGAGI come from the germline V gene. V lost 5 bases, J lost 7 bases, and 12 bases lay in between. CDR3 DNA: TGTGCCAGCAGTCGCGGTGAAACGGAGCAGTACTTC. Amino acid sequence: CASSRGETEQYF.

The rearrangement uses TRBV7-3 and TRBJ2-7; perhaps D is TRBD1 or TRBD2 (6 bases each). The CDR3 contains 13 residues. Between the trimmed V and J ends, which lost 5 bases and 5 bases, there was a span of 13 bases. CDR1 and CDR2 (germline): SGHTA, FQGTGA. The CDR3 reads CASSPTGGHEQYF. Here the CDR3 DNA reads TGTGCCAGCAGCCCGACAGGAGGGCACGAGCAGTACTTC.